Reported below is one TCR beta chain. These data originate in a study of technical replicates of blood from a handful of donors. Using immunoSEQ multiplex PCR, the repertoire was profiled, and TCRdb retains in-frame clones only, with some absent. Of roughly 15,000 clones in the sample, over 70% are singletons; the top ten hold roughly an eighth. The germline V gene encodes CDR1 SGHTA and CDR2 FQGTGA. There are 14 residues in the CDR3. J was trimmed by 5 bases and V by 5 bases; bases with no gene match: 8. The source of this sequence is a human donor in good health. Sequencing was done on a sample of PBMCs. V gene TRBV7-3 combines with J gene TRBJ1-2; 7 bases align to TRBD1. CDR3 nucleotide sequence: TGTGCCAGCAGCCAGCGACAGGGCCCTTATGGCTACACCTTC. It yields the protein CASSQRQGPYGYTF.